The 23 T cell receptor beta chains below all came from one sample that was sequenced in a study of blood T cell repertoires in COVID-19. The data were produced by immunoSEQ multiplex PCR, yet TCRdb's version contains in-frame clones alone and is incomplete. This sample carries fewer than 250,000 clones, roughly 80% of them seen once, and the ten largest clones take 3% to 4%. The sample was PBMCs or T cells enriched from blood (not recorded which). Source of these receptors: a woman aged 40 to 55 who had been exposed to COVID-19.

CDR3 amino acids: CASSYATGGYTF. The CDR3 DNA follows: TGTGCCAGCAGTTACGCAACAGGTGGCTACACCTTC. The rearrangement uses TRBV6-5 and TRBJ1-2; the D gene is possibly TRBD1 (5 bases). The CDR3 covers 12 residues. The V and J ends lost 2 bases and 7 bases respectively, with 8 bases between them. Germline V gene lookup returns CDR1 MNHEY and CDR2 SVGAGI.

The V call is TRBV14, the J call TRBJ1-2; 8 bases line up with TRBD1. CDR3 length: 15 residues. V gave up 4 bases and J gave up 8 bases; unmatched junction bases: 12. Per germline, CDR1 SGHDN and CDR2 FVKESK. The CDR3: CASSLGADRVGGYTF. The CDR3 region has the DNA TGTGCCAGCAGCCTTGGTGCGGACAGGGTCGGGGGCTACACCTTC.

This clone was observed once. The genes are TRBV7-6 and TRBJ1-1; D gene ambiguous. The length of the CDR3 is 13 residues. The germline gives CDR1 SGHVS, CDR2 FNYEAQ. Between the trimmed V and J ends, which lost 6 bases and 5 bases, there was a span of 13 bases. The CDR3 sequence is CASSQGDGTEAFF. CDR3 nucleotide sequence: TGTGCCAGCAGTCAAGGAGATGGGACTGAAGCTTTCTTT. The full variable domain, its missing parts supplied by reference TRBV7-6 and TRBJ1-1, is GAGVSQSPRYKVTKRGQDVALRCDPISGHVSLYWYRQALGQGPEFLTYFNYEAQQDKSGLPNDRFSAERPEGSISTLTIQRTEQRDSAMYRCASSQGDGTEAFFGQGTRLTVV.

The chain joins TRBV9 to TRBJ1-6; no reliable D call. CDR3 size: 14 residues. V lost 3 bases, J lost 6 bases, and 10 bases lay in between. The V gene's germline CDR1 is SGDLS and CDR2 YYNGEE. CDR3 DNA sequence: TGTGCCAGCAGCGGAGGCGGGGTTAATTCACCCCTCCACTTT. Residues: CASSGGGVNSPLHF.

The chain links TRBV2 to TRBJ1-3; the match to TRBD1 covers 10 bases. J lost 2 bases, V lost 6 bases, and 13 bases had no gene match. Germline values: CDR1 SNHLY, CDR2 FYNNEI. This CDR3 contains 18 residues. CDR3 residues: CASSAQPMTGGAGNTIYF. The DNA for the CDR3 is TGTGCCAGCAGCGCCCAGCCCATGACAGGGGGCGCTGGAAACACCATATATTTT.

This clone is medium-sized (0.01 to 0.1%) in the sample. The J gene is TRBJ2-1, the V gene TRBV7-9, with 9 bases that match TRBD1. Trimming removed 4 bases from V and 11 bases from J; junction bases left unmatched: 12. This CDR3 region has 15 residues. Germline V gives CDR1 SEHNR, CDR2 FQNEAQ (reference sequence). The DNA for the CDR3 is TGTGCCAGCAGCTCCGGACAGGGGCAGGGGTGGAAGCAGTTCTTC. Amino acids: CASSSGQGQGWKQFF.

The gene calls are TRBV5-1 and TRBJ2-1, with 8 positions matching TRBD1. Germline V lookup: CDR1 SGHRS, CDR2 YFSETQ. Losses at the gene ends were 6 bases for V and 7 bases for J; bases not matched to a gene: 9. The length of the CDR3 is 14 residues. In nucleotides, the CDR3 is TGCGCCAGCACCCGACAGGGGTGGGGTAATGAGCAGTTCTTC. It encodes CASTRQGWGNEQFF.

This chain joins TRBV2 and TRBJ2-7, with D uncertain. V gave up 4 bases and J gave up 2 bases, with 9 bases separating them. Per germline, CDR1 SNHLY and CDR2 FYNNEI. The CDR3 loop spans 13 amino acids. The CDR3 DNA reads TGTGCCAGCAGTGTCGAGCTGCCCTACGAGCAGTACTTC. Translation gives CASSVELPYEQYF. Using reference TRBV2 and TRBJ2-7 for the parts outside the CDR3, the full variable domain is EPEVTQTPSHQVTQMGQEVILRCVPISNHLYFYWYRQILGQKVEFLVSFYNNEISEKSEIFDDQFSVERPDGSNFTLKIRSTKLEDSAMYFCASSVELPYEQYFGPGTRLTVT.

DNA for the CDR3: TGTGCCAGCAGTTTAGGCCGCCCTGGAGATGACACCGGGGAGCTGTTTTTT. Amino acid sequence: CASSLGRPGDDTGELFF. The rearrangement joins TRBV27 to TRBJ2-2; D is uncertain. V was pared by 2 bases and J by 3 bases, with 16 bases between. The CDR3 length is 17 residues. CDR1 and CDR2 from the germline V gene are MNHEY and SMNVEV (reference sequence).

V gene TRBV7-2 combines with J gene TRBJ1-1; possibly TRBD1 for D (5 bases). Trimming removed 6 bases from V and 0 bases from J, with 11 bases in between. Germline V lookup: CDR1 SGHTA, CDR2 FQGNSA. This CDR3 has 14 amino acids. The CDR3 region is CASRPGIMNTEAFF. CDR3 coding DNA: TGTGCCAGCAGGCCAGGGATCATGAACACTGAAGCTTTCTTT.

This clone was observed once. The chain carries TRBV27 and TRBJ1-2; 11 nucleotides line up with TRBD1. The CDR3 sequence is 18 residues long. The V gene's germline CDR1 is MNHEY and CDR2 SMNVEV (reference sequence). Trimming at V came to 0 bases and at J to 4 bases, leaving 10 bases not matched to a gene. CDR3 nucleotide sequence: TGTGCCAGCAGTTTATCGGGGACAGGGGGGGACCACCCCTATGGCTACACCTTC. Protein sequence: CASSLSGTGGDHPYGYTF.

This clone has only a few counts. J is TRBJ1-6 and V is TRBV7-6; D perhaps matches TRBD1 (5 bases). Germline CDR1 and CDR2: SGHVS and FNYEAQ. V dropped 6 bases and J dropped 10 bases, with 10 bases sitting between them. This CDR3 has 12 residues. CDR3 sequence reads: CASRQGNSPLHF. The CDR3 DNA reads as TGTGCCAGCAGGCAGGGTAACTCACCCCTCCACTTT.

The genes are TRBV18 and TRBJ1-5; maybe TRBD1 (5 bases). The CDR3 consists of 13 residues. Germline V gene data show CDR1 as KGHSH and CDR2 as LQKENI. V lost 8 bases and J 0 bases, leaving 8 bases between the germline ends. CDR3 in amino acids: CASRGYSNQPQHF. CDR3 nucleotides: TGTGCCAGCCGGGGGTATAGCAATCAGCCCCAGCATTTT.

The V and J genes are TRBV7-2 and TRBJ2-2; 7 nucleotides match TRBD1. The CDR3 sequence is 16 residues long. Germline CDR1 and CDR2: SGHTA and FQGNSA. The junction had 9 bases not matched to a gene; V was cut back by 8 bases and J by 0 bases. DNA of the CDR3: TGTGCCAGCCCTGAAAGACAGGGAACGAACACCGGGGAGCTGTTTTTT. This gives the protein CASPERQGTNTGELFF.

In its sample, this clone was seen many times. The chain employs TRBV27 and TRBJ2-3; 12 nucleotides agree with TRBD2. This CDR3 has 15 amino acids. Germline CDR1 MNHEY, CDR2 SMNVEV (reference sequence). J was trimmed by 2 bases and V by 6 bases; bases with no gene match: 3. CDR3 amino acids: CASRRLAGATDTQYF. For the CDR3, the DNA is TGTGCCAGCAGGCGACTAGCGGGGGCCACAGATACGCAGTATTTT.

This chain joins TRBV4-3 and TRBJ2-1, with 11 positions matching TRBD2. V dropped 1 base and J dropped 2; count of bases not matched to a gene: 7. The V gene's germline CDR1 is LGHNA and CDR2 YSLEER. The CDR3 contains 18 residues. This chain's CDR3 is CASSQGRASGGPYNEQFF. CDR3 DNA sequence: TGCGCCAGCAGCCAAGGTAGGGCTAGCGGGGGGCCCTACAATGAGCAGTTCTTC.

The chain joins TRBV3-1 (or the pseudogene TRBV3-2) to TRBJ1-5; 7 bases match TRBD1. V trimming: 4 bases; J trimming: 7 bases; junction bases outside the gene matches: 4. Germline CDR1 reads LGHDT; CDR2 reads YNNKEL (reference sequence). The CDR3 is 13 amino acids. The CDR3 sequence is CASSLTGLQPQHF. Written as DNA, the CDR3 is TGTGCCAGCAGCCTGACAGGGCTACAGCCCCAGCATTTT.

This clone has just one count. V gene TRBV18 combines with J gene TRBJ2-6; possible D gene TRBD2, 6 bases. Germline CDR1 and CDR2: KGHSH and LQKENI. This CDR3 is 16 amino acids long. With 0 bases removed from V and 1 base from J, the gap between germline ends came to 7 bases. The CDR3 DNA reads TGTGCCAGCTCACCACCCGGGGGATCTGGGGCCAACGTCCTGACTTTC. Translated, it gives CASSPPGGSGANVLTF.

V is TRBV28 and J is TRBJ2-1, with 9 nucleotides matching TRBD1. The CDR3 runs 16 residues. V was pared by 4 bases and J by 5 bases, with 9 bases of the junction left unmatched. Germline-derived CDR1 and CDR2 are MDHEN and SYDVKM. This CDR3 reads CASSSGQGKRHNEQFF. As DNA, the CDR3 is TGTGCCAGCAGTTCCGGACAGGGGAAGAGGCACAATGAGCAGTTCTTC. Variable domain in full (rest from reference TRBV28 and TRBJ2-1): DVKVTQSSRYLVKRTGEKVFLECVQDMDHENMFWYRQDPGLGLRLIYFSYDVKMKEKGDIPEGYSVSREKKERFSLILESASTNQTSMYLCASSSGQGKRHNEQFFGPGTRLTVL.

The chain links TRBV5-1 to TRBJ2-3, with TRBD1 matching 9 bases. J gave up 3 bases and V 5 bases, and 7 bases lay outside the gene matches. This CDR3 is built from 15 residues. Germline loops: CDR1 SGHRS, CDR2 YFSETQ. DNA for the CDR3: TGCGCCAGCAGACCACAGGGGGCTGGTACAGATACGCAGTATTTT. Protein sequence: CASRPQGAGTDTQYF.

This clone was seen at least ten times. The DNA for the CDR3 is TGTGCCAGCAGCCTCTCTCGGGGCAATGAGCAGTTCTTC. It specifies CASSLSRGNEQFF. The chain joins TRBV7-2 to TRBJ2-1; D perhaps matches TRBD2 (5 bases). CDR1 SGHTA and CDR2 FQGNSA come from the germline V gene. V was pared by 5 bases and J by 6 bases, with 11 bases between. The CDR3 has 13 amino acids.

This clone was picked up a small number of times. The genes are TRBV30 and TRBJ1-2; perhaps TRBD1 as D (5 bases). Germline V gene lookup returns CDR1 GTSNPN and CDR2 SVGIG (reference sequence). The CDR3 totals 12 residues. V was trimmed by 0 bases and J by 8 bases, leaving 10 bases between them. The CDR3 DNA is TGTGCCTGGAGTGTAGGGGCAGGAGGCTACACCTTC. It specifies CAWSVGAGGYTF.

The chain has TRBV19 and TRBJ1-2; D not certain. V was pared by 7 bases and J by 8 bases, with 29 bases between. Germline CDR1 and CDR2: LNHDA and SQIVND (reference sequence). The CDR3 sequence is 17 residues long. The CDR3 region is CASTPVRSHVGSRGYTF. The DNA of the CDR3 is TGTGCCAGTACCCCGGTTAGATCCCACGTCGGGAGTCGGGGCTACACCTTC.